These 9 T cell receptor beta chains were all obtained from the same sample, sequenced in a study of blood T cell repertoires in COVID-19. TCRdb's table, derived via immunoSEQ multiplex PCR, lists solely in-frame clones and lacks some. The repertoire holds about 380,000 clones, with 88% as singletons. The specimen sequenced was PBMCs or T cells enriched from blood (not recorded which). Receptors were obtained from a woman aged 18-29 years who had recovered from COVID-19.

This clone has a handful of counts. J is TRBJ1-2 and V is TRBV19; D is uncertain. Germline V gene data show CDR1 as LNHDA and CDR2 as SQIVND (reference sequence). The CDR3 contains 18 residues. Deletions cut 2 bases from V and 5 bases from J, with 24 bases between. In DNA form, the CDR3 reads TGTGCCAGTAGTATACGCAGCCAGAACTCACACCGACTATATGGCTACACCTTC. Translating it yields CASSIRSQNSHRLYGYTF.

The chain links TRBV28 to TRBJ1-2, with D unresolved. Trimming cost V 6 bases and J 4 bases, with 18 bases left between them. The V gene's germline CDR1 is MDHEN and CDR2 SYDVKM. The CDR3 loop spans 15 amino acids. The CDR3, as DNA: TGTGCCAGCAGCCCCCCTGTGGGGAGCGGCTATGGCTACACCTTC. As protein: CASSPPVGSGYGYTF.

This clone showed up just once. The chain combines TRBV19 with TRBJ2-1, with a possible D match to TRBD2 (7 bases). Trimming took 3 bases from V and 8 from J, leaving 11 bases between them. Germline lookup yields CDR1 LNHDA and CDR2 SQIVND (reference sequence). The CDR3 contains 13 residues. Here the CDR3 DNA reads TGTGCCAGTAGTATGCGGGGGCGCGATGAGCAGTTCTTC. Translating it yields CASSMRGRDEQFF.

This clone occurred once. The chain employs TRBV9 and TRBJ2-3, with 8 bases identical to TRBD1. CDR1 SGDLS and CDR2 YYNGEE come from the germline V gene. This CDR3 is 20 amino acids long. V lost 4 bases and J lost 4; bases outside the gene matches: 23. The CDR3 sequence: CASSSPKDRVRNMASDTQYF. In nucleotides, the CDR3 is TGTGCCAGCAGCTCCCCGAAGGACAGGGTAAGGAATATGGCCTCAGATACGCAGTATTTT.

J is TRBJ2-2 and V is TRBV29-1; D is uncertain. The germline V and J ends were trimmed by 2 bases and 7 bases, with 8 bases remaining between them. The CDR3 is 12 amino acids. Per germline, CDR1 SQVTM and CDR2 ANQGSEA. The CDR3 is CSVEHLSGELFF. The CDR3 coding sequence is TGCAGCGTTGAACACCTCAGCGGGGAGCTGTTTTTT.

The rearrangement links TRBV4-2 to TRBJ2-3; 9 bases are shared with TRBD1. The germline CDR1 and CDR2 sequences are LGHNA and YNFKEQ. J lost 0 bases, V lost 0 bases, and 1 base had no gene match. CDR3 length: 16 residues. The DNA for the CDR3 is TGTGCCAGCAGCCAAGAGGACAGGGGAAGCACAGATACGCAGTATTTT. It specifies CASSQEDRGSTDTQYF.

The chain has TRBV4-3 and TRBJ2-5; a possible D gene is TRBD1 (6 bases). Germline V gene sequence: CDR1 LGHNA, CDR2 YSLEER. V lost 0 bases to trimming and J lost 5 bases, with 13 bases between them. The CDR3 totals 15 residues. DNA of the CDR3: TGCGCCAGCAGCCAAGATTGGGGGCCCAGGGAGACCCAGTACTTC. It translates to CASSQDWGPRETQYF.

This clone was found a few times. The rearrangement joins TRBV4-1 to TRBJ2-7, with D possibly matching TRBD1 (6 bases). CDR3 length equals 14 residues. Looked up from germline, CDR1 is MGHRA and CDR2 is YSYEKL. V lost 4 bases and J 3 bases, leaving 13 bases between the germline ends. The CDR3 reads CASSPQGLSYEQYF. Here the CDR3 DNA reads TGCGCCAGCAGCCCACAGGGTTTAAGCTACGAGCAGTACTTC.

This clone was detected only once. The chain is built from TRBV18 and TRBJ1-2; 8 bases map to TRBD1. The junction had 7 bases not matched to a gene; V was cut back by 4 bases and J by 6 bases. Germline loops: CDR1 KGHSH, CDR2 LQKENI. The CDR3 is 14 amino acids. The CDR3 loop reads CASSQGTGGNGYTF. The CDR3 DNA follows: TGTGCCAGCTCACAAGGGACAGGCGGGAATGGCTACACCTTC. Full variable domain (rest looked up from reference TRBV18 and TRBJ1-2): NAGVMQNPRHLVRRRGQEARLRCSPMKGHSHVYWYRQLPEEGLKFMVYLQKENIIDESGMPKERFSAEFPKEGPSILRIQQVVRGDSAAYFCASSQGTGGNGYTFGSGTRLTVV.